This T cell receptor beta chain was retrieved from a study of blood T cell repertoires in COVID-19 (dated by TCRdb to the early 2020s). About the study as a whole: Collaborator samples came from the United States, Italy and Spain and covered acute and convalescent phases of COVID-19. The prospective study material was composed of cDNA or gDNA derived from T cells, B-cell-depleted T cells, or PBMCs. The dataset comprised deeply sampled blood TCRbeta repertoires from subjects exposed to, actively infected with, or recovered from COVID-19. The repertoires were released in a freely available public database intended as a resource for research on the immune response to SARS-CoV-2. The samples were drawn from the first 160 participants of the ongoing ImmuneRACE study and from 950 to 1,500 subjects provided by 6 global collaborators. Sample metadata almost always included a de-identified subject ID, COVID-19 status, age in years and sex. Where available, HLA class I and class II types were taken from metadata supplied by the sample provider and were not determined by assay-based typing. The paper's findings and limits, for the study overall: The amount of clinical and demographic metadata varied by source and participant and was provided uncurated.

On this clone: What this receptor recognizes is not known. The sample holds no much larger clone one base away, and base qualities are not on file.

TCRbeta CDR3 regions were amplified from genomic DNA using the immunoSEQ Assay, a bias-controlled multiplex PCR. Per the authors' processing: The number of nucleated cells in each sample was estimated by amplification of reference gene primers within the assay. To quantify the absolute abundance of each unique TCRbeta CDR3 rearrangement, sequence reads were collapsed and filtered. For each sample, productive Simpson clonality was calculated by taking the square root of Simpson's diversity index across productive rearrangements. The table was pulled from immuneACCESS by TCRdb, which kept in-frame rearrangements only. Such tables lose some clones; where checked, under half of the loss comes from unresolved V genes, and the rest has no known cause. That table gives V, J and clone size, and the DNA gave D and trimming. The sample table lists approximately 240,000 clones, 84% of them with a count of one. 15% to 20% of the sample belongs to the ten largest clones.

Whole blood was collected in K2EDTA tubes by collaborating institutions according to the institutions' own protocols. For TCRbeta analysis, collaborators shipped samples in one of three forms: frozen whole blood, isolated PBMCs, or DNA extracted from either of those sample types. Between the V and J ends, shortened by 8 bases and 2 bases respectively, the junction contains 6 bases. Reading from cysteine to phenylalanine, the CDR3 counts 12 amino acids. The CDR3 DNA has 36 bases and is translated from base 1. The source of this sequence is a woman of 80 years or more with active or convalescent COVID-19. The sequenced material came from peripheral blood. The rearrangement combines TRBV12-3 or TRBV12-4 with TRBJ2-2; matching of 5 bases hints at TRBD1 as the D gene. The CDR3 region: CASQGNTGELFF. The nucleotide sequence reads TGTGCCAGCCAGGGAAACACCGGGGAGCTGTTTTTT.